This T cell receptor (beta chain) is from a study of tumor-infiltrating lymphocytes in oesophageal squamous cell carcinoma. Germline CDR1 is SGHNT and CDR2 is YENEEA. The CDR3 has 14 residues. TCRdb analysed the PCR reads with MiXCR anew, one entry per CDR3 protein. This table holds some 16,000 distinct CDR3 sequences, 40% to 65% found once. The origin of this receptor is a male donor with esophageal squamous cell carcinoma. The specimen was esophageal tumor tissue. V gene TRBV11-3 combines with J gene TRBJ2-5, with 9 bases fitting TRBD2. The better agreement between TRBJ2-1 and the DNA end casts doubt on the J call. The CDR3 is CASGGRAGYNEQFF. The CDR3 DNA reads TGTGCCAGCGGCGGGAGGGCCGGGTACAATGAGCAGTTCTTC.